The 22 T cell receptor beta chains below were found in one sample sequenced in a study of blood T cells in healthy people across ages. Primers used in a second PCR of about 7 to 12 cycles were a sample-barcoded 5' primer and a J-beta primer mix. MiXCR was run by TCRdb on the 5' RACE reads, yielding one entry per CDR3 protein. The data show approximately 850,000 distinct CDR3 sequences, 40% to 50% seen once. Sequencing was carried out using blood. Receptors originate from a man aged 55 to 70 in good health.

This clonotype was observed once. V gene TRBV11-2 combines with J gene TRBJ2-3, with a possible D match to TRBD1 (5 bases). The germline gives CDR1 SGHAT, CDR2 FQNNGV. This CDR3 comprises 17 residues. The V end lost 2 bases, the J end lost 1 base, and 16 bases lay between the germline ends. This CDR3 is CASSLNPRAGRTDTQYF. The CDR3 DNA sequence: TGTGCCAGCAGCTTAAACCCTAGGGCAGGGCGCACAGATACGCAGTATTTT.

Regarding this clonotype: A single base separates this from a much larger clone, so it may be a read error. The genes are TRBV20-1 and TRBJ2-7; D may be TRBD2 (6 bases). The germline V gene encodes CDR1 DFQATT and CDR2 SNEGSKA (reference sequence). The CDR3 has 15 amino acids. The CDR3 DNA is TGCAGTGCTAGATCGGGGACTGGCAATTCCTACGGGCAGTACTTC. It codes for CSARSGTGNSYGQYF.

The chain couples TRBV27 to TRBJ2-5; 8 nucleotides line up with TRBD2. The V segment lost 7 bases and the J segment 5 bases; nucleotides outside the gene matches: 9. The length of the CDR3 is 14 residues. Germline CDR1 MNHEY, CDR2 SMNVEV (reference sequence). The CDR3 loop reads CASKSRGAWETQYF. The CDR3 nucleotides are TGTGCCAGCAAATCGCGGGGGGCCTGGGAGACCCAGTACTTC.

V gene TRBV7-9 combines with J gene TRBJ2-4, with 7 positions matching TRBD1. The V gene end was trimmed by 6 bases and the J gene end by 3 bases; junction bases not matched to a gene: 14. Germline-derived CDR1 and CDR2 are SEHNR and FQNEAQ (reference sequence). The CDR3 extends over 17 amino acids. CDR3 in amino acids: CASRFGTAGEDKNIQYF. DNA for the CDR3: TGTGCCAGCAGATTCGGGACAGCCGGAGAAGACAAAAACATTCAGTACTTC. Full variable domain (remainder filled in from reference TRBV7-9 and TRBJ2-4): DTGVSQNPRHKITKRGQNVTFRCDPISEHNRLYWYRQTLGQGPEFLTYFQNEAQLEKSRLLSDRFSAERPKGSFSTLEIQRTEQGDSAMYLCASRFGTAGEDKNIQYFGAGTRLSVL.

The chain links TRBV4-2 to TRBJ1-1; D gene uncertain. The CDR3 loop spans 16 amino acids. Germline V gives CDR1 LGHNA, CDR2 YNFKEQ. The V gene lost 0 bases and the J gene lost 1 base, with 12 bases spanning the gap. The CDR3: CASSQDPHRGNTEAFF. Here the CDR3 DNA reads TGTGCCAGCAGCCAAGATCCCCATCGGGGGAACACTGAAGCTTTCTTT.

DNA for the CDR3: TGTGCCAGCGGGACAGGGGCCTCCTACGAGCAGTACTTC. Translated, it gives CASGTGASYEQYF. The V gene is TRBV6-2 or TRBV6-3, the J gene TRBJ2-7, with TRBD1 identical over 10 bases. CDR1 is MNHEY, CDR2 SVGEGT, per germline. The V segment lost 8 bases and the J segment 0 bases; nucleotides outside the gene matches: 1. The CDR3 totals 13 residues.

CDR3 sequence (DNA): TGCGCCAGCAGGGAACAGGGAGCTAACTATGGCTACACCTTC. Translation gives CASREQGANYGYTF. The chain uses TRBV10-2 and TRBJ1-2; a possible D gene is TRBD1 (6 bases). Trimming left V 6 bases short and J 0 bases short, with 11 bases between. CDR3 length: 14 residues. Looked up from germline, CDR1 is WSHSY and CDR2 is SAAADI.

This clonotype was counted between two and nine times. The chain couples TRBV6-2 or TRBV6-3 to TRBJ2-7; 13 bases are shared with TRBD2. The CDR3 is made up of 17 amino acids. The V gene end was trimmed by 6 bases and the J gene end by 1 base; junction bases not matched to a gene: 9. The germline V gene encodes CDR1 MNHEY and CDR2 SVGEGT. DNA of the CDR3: TGTGCCAGCAGCCCCGGGACTAGCGGGATCCTTTCCTACGAGCAGTACTTC. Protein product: CASSPGTSGILSYEQYF.

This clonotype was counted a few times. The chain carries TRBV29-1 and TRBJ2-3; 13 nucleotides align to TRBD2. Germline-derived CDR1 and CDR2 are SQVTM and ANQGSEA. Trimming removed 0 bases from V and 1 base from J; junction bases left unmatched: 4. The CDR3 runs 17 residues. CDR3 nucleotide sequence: TGCAGCGTTGAAGAGACTAGCGGGGGGACCCGCACAGATACGCAGTATTTT. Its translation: CSVEETSGGTRTDTQYF.

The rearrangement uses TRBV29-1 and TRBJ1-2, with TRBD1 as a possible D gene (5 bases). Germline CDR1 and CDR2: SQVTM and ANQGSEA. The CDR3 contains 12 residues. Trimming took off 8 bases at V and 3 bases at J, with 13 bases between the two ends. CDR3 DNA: TGCAGCATCCGTTCCAGGGACTATGGCTACACCTTC. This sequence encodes CSIRSRDYGYTF.

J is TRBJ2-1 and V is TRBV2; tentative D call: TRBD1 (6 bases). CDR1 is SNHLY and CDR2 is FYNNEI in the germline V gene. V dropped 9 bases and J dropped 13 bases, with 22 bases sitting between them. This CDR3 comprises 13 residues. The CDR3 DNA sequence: TGTGCCAGTTGTTGGACAGAGGTGGAGACCCAGTTCTTC. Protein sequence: CASCWTEVETQFF.

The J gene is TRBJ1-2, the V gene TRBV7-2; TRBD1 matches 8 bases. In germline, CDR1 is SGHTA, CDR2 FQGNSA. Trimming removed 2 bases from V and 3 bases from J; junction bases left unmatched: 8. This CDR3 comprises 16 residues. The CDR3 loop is CASSLQPQTGDYGYTF. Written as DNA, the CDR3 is TGTGCCAGCAGCTTACAACCTCAGACAGGGGACTATGGCTACACCTTC.

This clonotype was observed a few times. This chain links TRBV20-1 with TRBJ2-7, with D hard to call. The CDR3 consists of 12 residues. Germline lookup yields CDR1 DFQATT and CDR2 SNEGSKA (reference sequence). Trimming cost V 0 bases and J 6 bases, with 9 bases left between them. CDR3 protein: CSARESLREQYF. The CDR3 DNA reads TGCAGTGCTAGAGAGTCCCTCCGCGAGCAGTACTTC.

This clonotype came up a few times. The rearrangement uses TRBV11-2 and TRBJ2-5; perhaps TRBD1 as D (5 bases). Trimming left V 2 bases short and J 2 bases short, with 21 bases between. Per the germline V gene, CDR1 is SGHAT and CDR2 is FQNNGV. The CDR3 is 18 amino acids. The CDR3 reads CASSLRAGMLEPQETQYF. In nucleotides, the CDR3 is TGTGCCAGCAGCTTAAGGGCAGGGATGTTGGAGCCTCAAGAGACCCAGTACTTC.

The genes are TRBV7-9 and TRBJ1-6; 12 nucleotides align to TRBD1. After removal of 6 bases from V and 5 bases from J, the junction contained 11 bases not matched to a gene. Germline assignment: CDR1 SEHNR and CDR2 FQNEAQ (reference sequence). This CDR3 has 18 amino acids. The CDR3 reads CASSPTRDRGRNNSPLHF. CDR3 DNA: TGTGCCAGCAGTCCAACCCGGGACAGGGGGCGAAATAATTCACCCCTCCACTTT.

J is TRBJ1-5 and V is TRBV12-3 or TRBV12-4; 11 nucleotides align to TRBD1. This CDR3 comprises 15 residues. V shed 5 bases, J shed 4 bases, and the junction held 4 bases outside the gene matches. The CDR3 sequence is CASSTGTGGNQPQHF. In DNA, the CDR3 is TGTGCCAGCAGTACCGGGACAGGGGGTAATCAGCCCCAGCATTTT.

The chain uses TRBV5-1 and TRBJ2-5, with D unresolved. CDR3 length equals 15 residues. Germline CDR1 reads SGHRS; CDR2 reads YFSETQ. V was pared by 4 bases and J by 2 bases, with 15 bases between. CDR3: CASSPRQSGQETQYF. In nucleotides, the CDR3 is TGCGCCAGCAGCCCCCGCCAATCCGGGCAAGAGACCCAGTACTTC.

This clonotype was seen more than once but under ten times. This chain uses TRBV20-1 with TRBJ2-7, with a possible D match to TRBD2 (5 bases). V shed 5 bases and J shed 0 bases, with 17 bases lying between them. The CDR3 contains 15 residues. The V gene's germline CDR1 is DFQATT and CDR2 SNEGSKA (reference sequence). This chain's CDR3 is CSALTQAASSYEQYF. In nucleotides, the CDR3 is TGCAGTGCTCTCACCCAAGCGGCAAGCTCCTACGAGCAGTACTTC.

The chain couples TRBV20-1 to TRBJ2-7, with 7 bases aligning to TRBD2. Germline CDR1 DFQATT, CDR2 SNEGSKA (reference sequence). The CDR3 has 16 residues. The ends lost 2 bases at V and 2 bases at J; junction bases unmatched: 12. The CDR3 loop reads CSARTPLGLDPYEQYF. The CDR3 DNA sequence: TGCAGTGCTAGAACCCCGTTAGGACTAGATCCCTACGAGCAGTACTTC.

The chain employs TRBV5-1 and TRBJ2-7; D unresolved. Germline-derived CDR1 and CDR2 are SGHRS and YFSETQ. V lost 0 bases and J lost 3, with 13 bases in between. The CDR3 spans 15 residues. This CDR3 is CASSLDGVGLYEQYF. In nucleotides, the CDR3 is TGCGCCAGCAGCTTGGATGGGGTTGGCCTCTACGAGCAGTACTTC. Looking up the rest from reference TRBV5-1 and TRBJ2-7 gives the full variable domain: KAGVTQTPRYLIKTRGQQVTLSCSPISGHRSVSWYQQTPGQGLQFLFEYFSETQRNKGNFPGRFSGRQFSNSRSEMNVSTLELGDSALYLCASSLDGVGLYEQYFGPGTRLTVT.

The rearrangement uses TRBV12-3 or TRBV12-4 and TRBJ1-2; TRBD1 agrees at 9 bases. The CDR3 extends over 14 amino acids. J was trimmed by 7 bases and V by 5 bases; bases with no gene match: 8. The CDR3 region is CASSQQGADCGYTF. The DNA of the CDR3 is TGTGCCAGCAGTCAACAGGGGGCGGACTGTGGCTACACCTTC.

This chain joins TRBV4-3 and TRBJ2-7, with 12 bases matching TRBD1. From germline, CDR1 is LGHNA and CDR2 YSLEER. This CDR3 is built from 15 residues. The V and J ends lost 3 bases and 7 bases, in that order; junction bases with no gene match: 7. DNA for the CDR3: TGCGCCAGCAGCCACCTGGGACAGGGGGCTAATGAGCAGTACTTC. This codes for CASSHLGQGANEQYF.